This paragraph covers one T cell receptor beta chain sequence. Its antigen remains unknown. The data belong to a study of T cell responses to AZD1222 COVID-19 vaccine. Study summary: Timing groups of about 4 and about 12 weeks for second doses were pooled.

Measured with immunoSEQ multiplex PCR; TCRdb has only the in-frame clones, and not every one. The data show more than 95,000 clones, about 88% seen once. General study findings and limits: Only 5 or 6 people who got AZD1222 tested seropositive at baseline. Regions 160-218 and 743-854 held dominance among vaccine-associated CD4 TCRs, which spanned spike. Donors skewed white British and female; clonal diversity was possibly underestimated.

Source: peripheral blood, taken on day 0 of AZD1222 vaccination. The TCR was taken from an adult in good health.

Here the CDR3 DNA reads TGTGCCAGCAGCGTAGAGGGCAGACGGACTAACTATGGCTACACCTTC. It codes for CASSVEGRRTNYGYTF. This chain joins TRBV9 and TRBJ1-2; D gene unclear. CDR3 length: 16 residues. The V gene lost 0 bases and the J gene lost 0 bases, with 12 bases spanning the gap. The germline CDR1 and CDR2 sequences are SGDLS and YYNGEE.